This T cell receptor beta chain was identified during a study of T-cell memory formation after mild COVID-19. Study context: TCR clusters were mostly confined to one donor each.

This clonotype was counted ten times or more. The junction departs from the called germline gene at one end, perhaps through a read error. TCRdb re-called the 5' RACE reads with MiXCR, one entry per CDR3 protein. The sample carries a few hundred thousand distinct CDR3 sequences, about 22% recorded once. The specimen was PBMCs or a T cell subset sorted from them (not recorded which). The TCR sequence derives from an adult woman who had mild COVID-19 (a few samples of this study predate the infection). Cell type and time point are not known.

Written as DNA, the CDR3 is TGCGCCAGCAGCCAAGCCGACAGGGACAACACTATATATTTT. This sequence encodes CASSQADRDNTIYF. This sequence joins TRBV4-1 and TRBJ1-3, with 7 nucleotides matching TRBD1. The CDR3 extends over 14 amino acids. Germline CDR1 is MGHRA and CDR2 is YSYEKL.